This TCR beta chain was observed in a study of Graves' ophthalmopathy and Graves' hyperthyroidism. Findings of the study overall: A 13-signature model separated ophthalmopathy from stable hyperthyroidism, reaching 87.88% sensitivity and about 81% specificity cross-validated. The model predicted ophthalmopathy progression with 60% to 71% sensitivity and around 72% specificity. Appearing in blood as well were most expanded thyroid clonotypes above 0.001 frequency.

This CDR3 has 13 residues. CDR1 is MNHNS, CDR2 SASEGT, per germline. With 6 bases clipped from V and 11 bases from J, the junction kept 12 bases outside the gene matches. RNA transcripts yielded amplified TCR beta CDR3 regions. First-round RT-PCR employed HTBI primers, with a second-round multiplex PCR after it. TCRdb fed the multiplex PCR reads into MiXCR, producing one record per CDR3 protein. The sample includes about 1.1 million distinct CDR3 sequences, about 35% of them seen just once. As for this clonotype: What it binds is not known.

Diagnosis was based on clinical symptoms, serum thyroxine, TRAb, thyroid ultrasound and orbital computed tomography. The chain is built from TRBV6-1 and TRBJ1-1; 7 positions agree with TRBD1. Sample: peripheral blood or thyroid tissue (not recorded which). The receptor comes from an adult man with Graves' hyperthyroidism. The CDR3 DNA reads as TGTGCCAGCAGCTCCAGGACAGGCCTGGACGCTTTCTTT. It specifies CASSSRTGLDAFF.